The TCR beta chain under discussion was sequenced for a study of patients and donors after allogeneic stem cell transplantation (TCRdb year 2020). Relative to germline, V is 0 bases shorter and J is 3 bases shorter, with 12 bases between their ends. CDR1 and CDR2 (SGHRS, YFSETQ) derive from the germline V gene. The CDR3 spans 15 residues, from the cysteine through the phenylalanine. The kept DNA is CDR3 alone, 45 bases in frame from the first base. Libraries were built with RT-PCR. TCRdb records NextSeq 550 as the sequencer. In TCRdb, the public reads were trimmed at Q25 with fastp and aligned with MiXCR, with productive beta chains retained. Each CDR3 protein appears once, grouped with its most common genes and DNA. Here the sample has around 150,000 distinct CDR3 sequences; about two fifths occur a single time. The top ten constitute less than 60% of the sample. As for this clonotype: Its antigen is unknown. No much larger clonotype is one base removed from it; base qualities were not supplied.

The TCR comes from a human donor who was either an allogeneic HSCT recipient or a stem cell or donor lymphocyte infusion donor (not recorded which). It is not recorded whose cells these are; they may come from a transplant donor. This chain is built from TRBV5-1 and TRBJ1-1; the D gene lacks a confident call. Sequenced sample: blood, either unsorted or a sorted T cell fraction (not recorded which). The CDR3 here reads CASSLGRTAHTEAFF. Here is the DNA: TGCGCCAGCAGCTTGGGTAGAACAGCCCACACTGAAGCTTTCTTT.